Listed below are T cell receptor beta chains from one sample, sequenced in a study of cytotoxic CD8 clonotypes in ibrutinib-treated CLL. Data came from immunoSEQ multiplex PCR; TCRdb stores just in-frame clones and leaves some out. The sample has 250,000 to 350,000 clones, 65% to 85% seen once. This specimen was PBMCs, taken at disease progression, from a patient treated with ibrutinib. The receptor source for this set is a human donor with chronic lymphocytic leukemia. Both conserved end residues are part of each CDR3. The order of the fields is J gene, V gene, clone size, D gene, CDR3 protein, CDR3 DNA. The D gene is left open where the match is weak. Expanded clones get a size class; other rows say once, few or many, or leave the size out.

j_call: TRBJ2-7; v_call: TRBV19; clone_size: -; d_call: -; cdr3_aa: CASSIAAIEYEQYF; cdr3_nt: TGTGCCAGTAGTATAGCGGCGATAGAGTACGAGCAGTACTTC
j_call: TRBJ1-2; v_call: TRBV6-5; clone_size: -; d_call: -; cdr3_aa: CASSGGAMGYTF; cdr3_nt: TGTGCCAGCAGTGGGGGGGCCATGGGCTACACCTTC
j_call: TRBJ2-7; v_call: TRBV10-3; clone_size: -; d_call: TRBD1; cdr3_aa: CAISENRGPYEQYF; cdr3_nt: TGTGCCATCAGTGAGAACAGGGGCCCCTACGAGCAGTACTTC
j_call: TRBJ1-5; v_call: TRBV28; clone_size: -; d_call: -; cdr3_aa: CASSLSGAWNQPQHF; cdr3_nt: TGTGCCAGCAGTTTATCGGGGGCTTGGAATCAGCCCCAGCATTTT
j_call: TRBJ2-3; v_call: TRBV11-2; clone_size: -; d_call: TRBD1; cdr3_aa: CASRRQGVSDTQYF; cdr3_nt: TGTGCCAGCAGGAGACAGGGTGTTTCAGATACGCAGTATTTT
j_call: TRBJ2-3; v_call: TRBV9; clone_size: -; d_call: -; cdr3_aa: CASSVAAGGTDTQYF; cdr3_nt: TGTGCCAGCAGCGTAGCTGCAGGGGGCACAGATACGCAGTATTTT
j_call: TRBJ2-7; v_call: TRBV28; clone_size: -; d_call: -; cdr3_aa: CASSSITLYEQYF; cdr3_nt: TGTGCCAGCAGTTCAATCACCTTATACGAGCAGTACTTC
j_call: TRBJ2-7; v_call: TRBV10-2; clone_size: -; d_call: -; cdr3_aa: CASRPASGHEQYF; cdr3_nt: TGCGCCAGCAGACCGGCCAGTGGCCACGAGCAGTACTTC
j_call: TRBJ2-7; v_call: TRBV27; clone_size: -; d_call: TRBD1; cdr3_aa: CASRTGQGLTYEQYF; cdr3_nt: TGTGCCAGCAGAACGGGACAGGGTCTGACCTACGAGCAGTACTTC
j_call: TRBJ1-3; v_call: TRBV28; clone_size: -; d_call: -; cdr3_aa: CASSLFSASGNTIYF; cdr3_nt: TGTGCCAGCAGTTTATTTTCAGCCTCTGGAAACACCATATATTTT
j_call: TRBJ1-6; v_call: TRBV2; clone_size: once; d_call: TRBD1; cdr3_aa: CASGSTGSSYNSPLHF; cdr3_nt: TGTGCCAGTGGATCGACAGGGAGCTCCTATAATTCACCCCTCCACTTT
j_call: TRBJ1-2; v_call: TRBV5-6; clone_size: -; d_call: TRBD1; cdr3_aa: CASSLKYGDRVLNNYGYTF; cdr3_nt: TGTGCCAGCAGCTTGAAGTATGGGGACAGGGTTTTGAATAACTATGGCTACACCTTC
j_call: TRBJ2-1; v_call: TRBV19; clone_size: -; d_call: TRBD2; cdr3_aa: CAVGTGGMTEQFF; cdr3_nt: TGTGCCGTGGGGACGGGAGGAATGACTGAGCAGTTCTTC
j_call: TRBJ2-2; v_call: TRBV6-5; clone_size: once; d_call: TRBD1; cdr3_aa: CAVGRQGLNTGELFF; cdr3_nt: TGTGCCGTGGGGAGACAGGGGCTGAACACCGGGGAGCTGTTTTTT
j_call: TRBJ2-1; v_call: TRBV15; clone_size: -; d_call: TRBD2; cdr3_aa: CATSRPAPGLAGGGSYNEQFF; cdr3_nt: TGTGCCACCAGCAGGCCCGCGCCGGGACTAGCGGGAGGGGGCTCCTACAATGAGCAGTTCTTC
j_call: TRBJ2-5; v_call: TRBV6-6; clone_size: -; d_call: -; cdr3_aa: CASTGGRQETQYF; cdr3_nt: TGTGCCAGCACCGGGGGAAGGCAAGAGACCCAGTACTTC
j_call: TRBJ1-4; v_call: TRBV5-1; clone_size: -; d_call: -; cdr3_aa: CASSLLGTNEKLFF; cdr3_nt: TGCGCCAGCAGCTTGCTAGGGACCAATGAAAAACTGTTTTTT